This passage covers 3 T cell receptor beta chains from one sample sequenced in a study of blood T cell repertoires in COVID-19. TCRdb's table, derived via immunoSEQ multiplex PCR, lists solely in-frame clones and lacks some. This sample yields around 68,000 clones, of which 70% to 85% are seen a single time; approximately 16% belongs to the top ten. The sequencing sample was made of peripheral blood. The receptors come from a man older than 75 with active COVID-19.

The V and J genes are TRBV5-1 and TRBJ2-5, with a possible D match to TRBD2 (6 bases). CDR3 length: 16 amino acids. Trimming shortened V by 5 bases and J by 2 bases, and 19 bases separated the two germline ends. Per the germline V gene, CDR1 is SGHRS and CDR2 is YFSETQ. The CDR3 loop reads CASRGGLRREQETQYF. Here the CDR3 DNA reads TGCGCCAGCAGGGGTGGGCTTCGGCGGGAACAAGAGACCCAGTACTTC.

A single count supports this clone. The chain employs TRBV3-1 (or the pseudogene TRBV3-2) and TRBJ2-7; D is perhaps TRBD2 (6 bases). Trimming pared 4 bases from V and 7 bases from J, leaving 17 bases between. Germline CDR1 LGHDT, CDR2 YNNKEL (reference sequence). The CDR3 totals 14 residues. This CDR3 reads CASSPRRASGEQYF. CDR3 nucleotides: TGTGCCAGCAGCCCCCGGAGGGCCTCGGGGGAGCAGTACTTC.

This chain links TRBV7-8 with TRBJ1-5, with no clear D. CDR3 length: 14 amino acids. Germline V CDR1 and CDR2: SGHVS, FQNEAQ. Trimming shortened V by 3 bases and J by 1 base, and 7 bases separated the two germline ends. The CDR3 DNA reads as TGTGCCAGCAGCTTCACGCGCAGCAATCAGCCCCAGCATTTT. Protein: CASSFTRSNQPQHF.